Presented here are 11 T cell receptor beta chains from one specimen sequenced in a study of memory CD4+ T cells and cytomegalovirus serostatus. The sort gate was single viable CD3+CD4+CD8-CD45RO+ cells for memory CD4+ T cells. Clones were read by immunoSEQ multiplex PCR, and TCRdb kept only the in-frame ones, dropping some. The sample includes some 30,000 clones, about 75% seen only once; the top ten take roughly 0.63%. The material sequenced was memory CD4+ T cells from blood. Receptors were obtained from an adult in good health and CMV-seronegative. Some clones in this sample may be carry-over from other donors' samples.

J is TRBJ2-2 and V is TRBV6-1; D might be TRBD1 (5 bases). The ends were cut back, 7 bases at V and 5 bases at J, with 11 bases in the middle. CDR1 MNHNS and CDR2 SASEGT come from the germline V gene. CDR3 length: 13 amino acids. CDR3 coding DNA: TGTGCCAGCATGTCAGGGCGGACCGGGGAGCTGTTTTTT. Translation: CASMSGRTGELFF.

This clone was detected once. This rearrangement joins TRBV4-1 to TRBJ2-7; 7 bases map to TRBD1. The CDR3 sequence is 14 residues long. J gave up 6 bases and V 2 bases, and 7 bases lay outside the gene matches. Germline CDR1 is MGHRA and CDR2 is YSYEKL. CDR3 bases: TGCGCCAGCAGCCAAACCCCGACAGGGCTCGAGCAGTACTTC. The encoded protein is CASSQTPTGLEQYF.

This chain links TRBV6-1 with TRBJ1-2, with D possibly being TRBD1 (6 bases). Per germline, CDR1 MNHNS and CDR2 SASEGT. Trimming pared 5 bases from V and 4 bases from J, leaving 14 bases between. This CDR3 spans 14 amino acids. CDR3 amino acids: CASSTSRGGYGYTF. The CDR3 bases are TGTGCCAGCAGTACCTCTAGGGGGGGCTATGGCTACACCTTC.

The gene calls are TRBV28 and TRBJ2-7, with 8 bases identical to TRBD1. V lost 2 bases to trimming and J lost 3 bases; unmatched junction nucleotides: 12. CDR1 and CDR2 (germline): MDHEN, SYDVKM. The CDR3 extends over 17 amino acids. The DNA for the CDR3 is TGTGCCAGCAGTTTAACCGACCCTCAGGGGGCGCGCTACGAGCAGTACTTC. Translating it yields CASSLTDPQGARYEQYF.

The rearrangement links TRBV19 to TRBJ1-2, with D tentatively TRBD1 (5 bases). This CDR3 has 13 residues. Trimming took 8 bases from V and 0 from J, leaving 10 bases between them. CDR1 is LNHDA, CDR2 SQIVND, per germline (reference sequence). The CDR3 here is CASWGRSNYGYTF. For the CDR3, the DNA is TGTGCCAGTTGGGGACGTTCTAACTATGGCTACACCTTC. Combining the CDR3 with reference TRBV19 and TRBJ1-2 gives the whole variable domain DGGITQSPKYLFRKEGQNVTLSCEQNLNHDAMYWYRQDPGQGLRLIYYSQIVNDFQKGDIAEGYSVSREKKESFPLTVTSAQKNPTAFYLCASWGRSNYGYTFGSGTRLTVV.

In this sample, this clone turned up once. The DNA of the CDR3 is TGCAGCGTTGACGGGGCAGGATTGAACACTGAAGCTTTCTTT. Amino acid sequence: CSVDGAGLNTEAFF. The rearrangement joins TRBV29-1 to TRBJ1-1; possible D gene TRBD1, 5 bases. Germline values: CDR1 SQVTM, CDR2 ANQGSEA. Deletions cut 3 bases from V and 0 bases from J, with 11 bases between. CDR3 length: 14 residues.

The chain employs TRBV5-1 and TRBJ2-7; 10 bases agree with TRBD2. Losses at the gene ends were 0 bases for V and 7 bases for J; bases not matched to a gene: 10. Germline assignment: CDR1 SGHRS and CDR2 YFSETQ. The CDR3 length is 16 residues. Here the CDR3 reads CASSLVASGGSGEQYF. DNA for the CDR3: TGCGCCAGCAGCTTGGTAGCTAGCGGGGGATCGGGGGAGCAGTACTTC. The full variable domain, rest sourced from reference TRBV5-1 and TRBJ2-7, is KAGVTQTPRYLIKTRGQQVTLSCSPISGHRSVSWYQQTPGQGLQFLFEYFSETQRNKGNFPGRFSGRQFSNSRSEMNVSTLELGDSALYLCASSLVASGGSGEQYFGPGTRLTVT.

The V and J genes are TRBV7-2 and TRBJ1-6, with D hard to call. V dropped 1 base and J dropped 10 bases, with 14 bases sitting between them. The CDR3 totals 15 residues. From germline, CDR1 is SGHTA and CDR2 FQGNSA. CDR3 sequence: CASSLVINSESPLHF. CDR3 nucleotide sequence: TGTGCCAGCAGCTTAGTTATAAATAGTGAGTCACCCCTCCACTTT.

The chain joins TRBV18 to TRBJ1-1; 8 nucleotides agree with TRBD1. The CDR3 is 14 residues long. Germline V lookup: CDR1 KGHSH, CDR2 LQKENI. J was trimmed by 3 bases and V by 3 bases; bases with no gene match: 3. As DNA, the CDR3 is TGTGCCAGCTCACCGACAGGGGCAGACACTGAAGCTTTCTTT. Protein: CASSPTGADTEAFF.

The V call is TRBV6-5, the J call TRBJ2-7, with D uncertain. The CDR3 loop spans 14 amino acids. Trimming took 0 bases from V and 2 from J, leaving 8 bases between them. Germline values: CDR1 MNHEY, CDR2 SVGAGI. The DNA of the CDR3 is TGTGCCAGCAGTTACTCGAGGTCAGCCTACGAGCAGTACTTC. This codes for CASSYSRSAYEQYF.

This chain links TRBV10-3 with TRBJ1-4, with 11 bases that match TRBD1. Germline-derived CDR1 and CDR2 are ENHRY and SYGVKD. The CDR3 has 15 amino acids. J gave up 5 bases and V 8 bases, and 7 bases lay outside the gene matches. The CDR3 DNA reads as TGTGCCATCCGAGGGAGGACAGGGGGCAATGAAAAACTGTTTTTT. Its translation: CAIRGRTGGNEKLFF.